The present TCR beta chain was sequenced within a study of blood T cells in healthy people across ages. This CDR3 is built from 14 residues. Trimming removed 2 bases at V and 8 bases at J, with 15 bases between. Germline V lookup: CDR1 DFQATT, CDR2 SNEGSKA (reference sequence). Extraction of total RNA produced a minimum of 5.5 micrograms from each sample. Primers used in a second PCR of about 7 to 11 cycles were a sample-barcoded 5' primer and a J-beta primer mix. One entry per CDR3 protein results from TCRdb running MiXCR on the 5' RACE reads. Of 1.5 million to 1.9 million distinct CDR3 sequences in the sample, roughly two fifths are singletons; the top ten hold 4%.

The sample taken for sequencing was blood. The V and J genes are TRBV20-1 and TRBJ1-4, with D possibly matching TRBD1 (5 bases). The sequence came from a woman aged 18-30 years in good health. This CDR3 is CSARFRGSREKLFF. DNA of the CDR3: TGCAGTGCTAGATTTCGGGGCTCTAGAGAAAAACTGTTTTTT.